This T cell receptor beta chain was retrieved from a study of regulatory T cells in long-lasting Graves disease. Study summary: The study enrolled newly diagnosed Graves' patients on antithyroid drugs under 3 months. Findings and limits, study-wide: With persistent disease, TRBV28, TRBJ1-2 and TRBJ2-5 were the favored segments. TCR diversity in persistent Graves' patients was below that of newly diagnosed ones.

Time point given: newly diagnosed GD, antithyroid drugs for less than 3 months. RNA isolated from PBMCs was used to make the TCR library. Arm-PCR of CDR3 regions and iRepertoire HTBI primers were the basis on which TCR beta libraries were built. Per the original data handling: Identification of gene segments yielded around 63 TRBV and more than eleven TRBJ across samples. Using its own MiXCR run on the multiplex PCR reads, TCRdb lists one record per CDR3 protein. The V and J calls follow TCRdb's processing rather than the paper's. The data hold a few hundred thousand distinct CDR3 sequences, with 20% observed a single time. The V gene lost 4 bases and the J gene lost 0 bases, with 4 bases spanning the gap. CDR3 length equals 12 residues. The germline CDR1 and CDR2 sequences are GTSNPN and SVGIG (reference sequence). Comments on this clonotype: Antigen specificity is unknown. A much larger clone sits a single nucleotide away, making a read error possible.

Sequencing used peripheral blood mononuclear cells (PBMCs), obtained at new diagnosis, from a patient treated with antithyroid drugs. This chain uses TRBV30 with TRBJ1-3, with no clear D. This sequence was found in a female donor with Graves disease. The CDR3 DNA follows: TGTGCCTGGAAAGGCTCTGGAAACACCATATATTTT. The encoded protein is CAWKGSGNTIYF.